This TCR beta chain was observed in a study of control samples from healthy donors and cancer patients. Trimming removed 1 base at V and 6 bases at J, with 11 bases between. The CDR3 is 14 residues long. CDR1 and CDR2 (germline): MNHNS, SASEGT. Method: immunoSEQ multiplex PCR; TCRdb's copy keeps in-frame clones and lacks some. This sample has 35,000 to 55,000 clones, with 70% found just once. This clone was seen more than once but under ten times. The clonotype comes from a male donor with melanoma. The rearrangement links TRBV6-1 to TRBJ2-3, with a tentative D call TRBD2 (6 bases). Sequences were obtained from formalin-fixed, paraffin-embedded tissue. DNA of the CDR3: TGTGCCAGCAGTGAAGTTGTAGGGAGGGATACGCAGTATTTT. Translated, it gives CASSEVVGRDTQYF.